The clone carrying this T cell receptor (beta chain) was seen a few times. The antigen is undetermined. The data are from a study of response to subunit inactivated influenza vaccine. Study observations and caveats: Every seasonal influenza vaccination brings in few new T cells, the authors suggested.

One entry per CDR3 protein, called by TCRdb with MiXCR from the RT-PCR reads. The sample shows some 480,000 distinct CDR3 sequences, 11% of them seen only once. Trimming stripped 4 bases from V and 7 bases from J, with 15 bases between. Germline V gene lookup returns CDR1 SGHKS and CDR2 YYEKEE (reference sequence). The CDR3 is 13 amino acids. Here the sequenced sample was PBMCs from blood, taken 45 days after vaccination. This TCR derives from a man aged 50 to 59 who received an inactivated influenza vaccine. The V gene is TRBV5-5, the J gene TRBJ2-7; D gene ambiguous. The CDR3 protein is CASSPNGQPEQYF. The CDR3, as DNA: TGTGCCAGCAGCCCGAACGGGCAGCCAGAGCAGTACTTC.